This T cell receptor (beta chain) was captured in a study of blood T cell repertoires in COVID-19. Looking at the study overall: Both acute and convalescent COVID-19 samples were obtained from the United States, Italy and Spain. In each case, the material was cDNA or gDNA derived from T cells, B-cell-depleted T cells, or PBMCs.

In the authors' workflow: Nucleated cell number was recorded as an estimate derived from reference gene primer amplification. Method: immunoSEQ multiplex PCR; TCRdb's copy keeps in-frame clones and lacks some. V and J calls and clone size are those listed in that table; D and trimming were worked out from the DNA. The sample lists 110,000 to 150,000 clones, approximately 83% occurring once. CDR1 is MNHEY, CDR2 SMNVEV, per germline (reference sequence). V shed 4 bases, J shed 0 bases, and the junction held 11 bases outside the gene matches. CDR3 length: 19 amino acids. The V gene is TRBV27, the J gene TRBJ2-3; 12 bases fit TRBD2. The sequence derives from a human donor in a cohort sampled during active COVID-19. Sequencing was performed on peripheral blood. The CDR3 DNA reads as TGTGCCAGCAGTTCCCGGACTAGCGGGACGAAGGGTAGCACAGATACGCAGTATTTT. Its translation is CASSSRTSGTKGSTDTQYF.